This T cell receptor beta chain appears in the sequencing data of a study of CD8 T cells in ankylosing spondylitis. Study-level points and caveats: Characteristic of ankylosing spondylitis blood, it appeared, was a TCR beta motif comprising eight highly homologous variants. From matched ankylosing spondylitis synovial fluid, disease-linked clones were reportedly recovered at significantly enriched levels. Some of these motif variants have turned up before, in reports on reactive arthritis synovial fluid and blood.

V was trimmed by 4 bases and J by 6 bases, leaving 17 bases between them. The CDR3 extends over 15 amino acids. Germline-derived CDR1 and CDR2 are MDHEN and SYDVKM. Concerning this clonotype: Its target is not known.

Quantitative molecular-barcoded 5'-RACE generated the TCR beta libraries. TCRdb ran MiXCR on the 5' RACE reads and lists one entry per CDR3 protein. The table has approximately 150,000 distinct CDR3 sequences, over 15% seen once. Material for sequencing was blood, either unsorted or a sorted T cell fraction (not recorded which). The chain couples TRBV28 to TRBJ2-3; the D gene is possibly TRBD2 (5 bases). The clonotype comes from a male donor with ankylosing spondylitis. Here the CDR3 DNA reads TGTGCCAGCAGTTCCGGGGTGGGCCACGACGATACGCAGTATTTT. Residues: CASSSGVGHDDTQYF.